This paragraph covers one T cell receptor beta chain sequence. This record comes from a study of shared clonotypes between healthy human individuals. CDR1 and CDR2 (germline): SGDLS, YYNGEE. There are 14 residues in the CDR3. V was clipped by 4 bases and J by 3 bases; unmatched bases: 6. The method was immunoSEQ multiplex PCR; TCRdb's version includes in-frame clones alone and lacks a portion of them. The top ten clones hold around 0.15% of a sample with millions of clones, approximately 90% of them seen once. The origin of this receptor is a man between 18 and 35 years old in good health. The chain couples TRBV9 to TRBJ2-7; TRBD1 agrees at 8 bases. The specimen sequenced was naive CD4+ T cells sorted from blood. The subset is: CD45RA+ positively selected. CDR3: CASSPAGGLYEQYF. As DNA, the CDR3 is TGTGCCAGCAGCCCGGCAGGGGGCCTCTACGAGCAGTACTTC.